The 17 T cell receptor beta chains presented below share a single source sample, sequenced in a study of blood T cell repertoires in COVID-19. Only in-frame clones appear in the TCRdb table, and some are missing; sequencing was by immunoSEQ multiplex PCR. Of approximately 60,000 clones listed, around 88% are singletons. Sequencing used peripheral blood. The receptor set was obtained from a human donor in a cohort sampled during active COVID-19.

This clone was seen a single time. The chain uses TRBV4-2 and TRBJ2-4, with a weak D call TRBD1 (5 bases). Trimming stripped 0 bases from V and 3 bases from J, with 9 bases between. Germline V lookup: CDR1 LGHNA, CDR2 YNFKEQ. The length of the CDR3 is 15 residues. CDR3 in amino acids: CASSQDAGFKNIQYF. In nucleotides, the CDR3 is TGTGCCAGCAGCCAAGATGCAGGGTTCAAAAACATTCAGTACTTC.

This clone has a single count. The chain uses TRBV29-1 and TRBJ2-2; D is uncertain. The germline CDR1 and CDR2 sequences are SQVTM and ANQGSEA. This CDR3 has 13 residues. V lost 6 bases and J 5 bases, leaving 13 bases between the germline ends. DNA for the CDR3: TGCAGCGTAAGCCTCGGAGTTACCGGGGAGCTGTTTTTT. This codes for CSVSLGVTGELFF.

This chain connects TRBV5-6 to TRBJ2-5; D is possibly TRBD1 (5 bases). The CDR3 sequence is 16 residues long. From germline, CDR1 is SGHDT and CDR2 YYEEEE. Trimming took 6 bases from V and 4 from J, leaving 22 bases between them. The CDR3 bases are TGTGCCAGCACCCCCGGAATCCCCGCCAGGGCAGAGACCCAGTACTTC. Residues: CASTPGIPARAETQYF.

This clone has more than one count but fewer than ten. The J gene is TRBJ1-5, the V gene TRBV11-2, with D tentatively TRBD1 (6 bases). CDR3 size: 14 residues. Germline V CDR1 and CDR2: SGHAT, FQNNGV. V lost 2 bases, J lost 3 bases, and 8 bases lay in between. For the CDR3, the DNA is TGTGCCAGCAGCTTAACAGGGCCCAATCAGCCCCAGCATTTT. Translating gives CASSLTGPNQPQHF. The full variable domain, completed using reference TRBV11-2 and TRBJ1-5, is EAGVAQSPRYKIIEKRQSVAFWCNPISGHATLYWYQQILGQGPKLLIQFQNNGVVDDSQLPKDRFSAERLKGVDSTLKIQPAKLEDSAVYLCASSLTGPNQPQHFGDGTRLSIL.

The J gene is TRBJ2-2, the V gene TRBV5-6; D is perhaps TRBD2 (6 bases). The CDR3 contains 15 residues. The ends were cut back, 4 bases at V and 4 bases at J, with 14 bases in the middle. Germline-derived CDR1 and CDR2 are SGHDT and YYEEEE. CDR3 sequence: CASSVTGTVTGELFF. The CDR3 DNA sequence: TGTGCCAGCAGCGTCACCGGGACTGTCACCGGGGAGCTGTTTTTT.

J is TRBJ2-7 and V is TRBV6-1; tentatively, D is TRBD1 (5 bases). V was shortened by 2 bases and J by 2 bases, with 7 bases between the two germline ends. In germline, CDR1 is MNHNS, CDR2 SASEGT. The CDR3 runs 13 residues. Here the CDR3 DNA reads TGTGCCAGCAGTGAACTCAGGGCCTACGAGCAGTACTTC. Translating gives CASSELRAYEQYF.

V gene TRBV5-1 combines with J gene TRBJ2-5; unclear D gene. CDR1 and CDR2 (germline): SGHRS, YFSETQ. Trimming left V 5 bases short and J 5 bases short, with 16 bases between. The CDR3 is 14 amino acids. In nucleotides, the CDR3 is TGCGCCAGCAGAACGGCCTATCCGGAGGAGACCCAGTACTTC. It codes for CASRTAYPEETQYF.

V usage is TRBV6-5 and J usage is TRBJ2-2, with 10 bases aligning to TRBD1. This CDR3 is 14 amino acids long. Germline V gene sequence: CDR1 MNHEY, CDR2 SVGAGI. J was trimmed by 4 bases and V by 5 bases; bases with no gene match: 1. CDR3 coding DNA: TGTGCCAGCAGTCGACAGGGGGCCACCGGGGAGCTGTTTTTT. Amino acids: CASSRQGATGELFF.

This clone was counted between two and nine times. The gene calls are TRBV7-9 and TRBJ1-2; tentative D call: TRBD1 (5 bases). V lost 3 bases to trimming and J lost 6 bases, with 14 bases between them. The CDR3 consists of 14 residues. Looked up from germline, CDR1 is SEHNR and CDR2 is FQNEAQ (reference sequence). Written as DNA, the CDR3 is TGTGCCAGCAGCTTCGGTGCAGGGATGAATGGCTACACCTTC. Translated, it gives CASSFGAGMNGYTF. Based on the CDR3 plus reference TRBV7-9 and TRBJ1-2, the full variable domain is DTGVSQNPRHKITKRGQNVTFRCDPISEHNRLYWYRQTLGQGPEFLTYFQNEAQLEKSRLLSDRFSAERPKGSFSTLEIQRTEQGDSAMYLCASSFGAGMNGYTFGSGTRLTVV.

V gene TRBV4-1 combines with J gene TRBJ2-3; 14 bases line up with TRBD2. This CDR3 comprises 16 residues. V gave up 1 base and J gave up 9 bases; unmatched junction bases: 6. Germline V gene sequence: CDR1 MGHRA, CDR2 YSYEKL. CDR3 sequence: CASSQAPGTSGSTQYF. CDR3 DNA sequence: TGCGCCAGCAGCCAAGCGCCCGGGACTAGCGGGAGCACGCAGTATTTT.

The genes are TRBV29-1 and TRBJ1-1; maybe TRBD1 (5 bases). V was pared by 6 bases and J by 3 bases, with 11 bases between. In germline, CDR1 is SQVTM, CDR2 ANQGSEA. This CDR3 contains 12 residues. The CDR3 DNA follows: TGCAGCGTCACAAAAGGGGACACTGAAGCTTTCTTT. This translates into CSVTKGDTEAFF. The whole variable domain, filled in from reference TRBV29-1 and TRBJ1-1, reads SAVISQKPSRDICQRGTSLTIQCQVDSQVTMMFWYRQQPGQSLTLIATANQGSEATYESGFVIDKFPISRPNLTFSTLTVSNMSPEDSSIYLCSVTKGDTEAFFGQGTRLTVV.

This rearrangement joins TRBV7-3 to TRBJ2-6, with 7 nucleotides matching TRBD2. The J segment lost 4 bases and the V segment lost 3 bases, leaving 15 bases of the junction unmatched. This CDR3 contains 19 residues. The germline CDR1 and CDR2 sequences are SGHTA and FQGTGA. This chain's CDR3 is CASSLWLAESPLGANVLTF. CDR3 coding DNA: TGTGCCAGCAGCTTGTGGCTAGCGGAATCCCCGTTGGGGGCCAACGTCCTGACTTTC.

This clone was counted once. Germline is not matched at one junction end, which may reflect a read error. The chain recombines TRBV2 with TRBJ1-1; 10 nucleotides match TRBD1. CDR3 size: 14 residues. Germline V CDR1 and CDR2: SNHLY, FYNNEI. The chain's CDR3 is CASRDRGRATEAFF. In DNA form, the CDR3 reads TGTGCCAGCCGTGACAGGGGGCGGGCCACTGAAGCTTTCTTT.

V and J are TRBV7-2 and TRBJ2-7, with a tentative D call TRBD2 (7 bases). Trimming took 1 base from V and 7 from J, leaving 14 bases between them. Germline V gene sequence: CDR1 SGHTA, CDR2 FQGNSA. The CDR3 runs 14 residues. This CDR3 is CASSLVGGAEEQYF. The CDR3 nucleotides are TGTGCCAGCAGCTTAGTAGGGGGGGCTGAAGAGCAGTACTTC.

The chain carries TRBV5-1 and TRBJ2-7; 9 nucleotides line up with TRBD2. CDR1 SGHRS and CDR2 YFSETQ come from the germline V gene. J lost 2 bases, V lost 1 base, and 7 bases had no gene match. The CDR3 spans 16 residues. The CDR3 nucleotides are TGCGCCAGCAGCTTGTCTCAGCGGGGGGTCCCCTACGAGCAGTACTTC. Protein product: CASSLSQRGVPYEQYF.

CDR3 bases: TGTGCCAGCAGTGAGAGACTAGCGGGAGCAGATACGCAGTATTTT. Encoded protein: CASSERLAGADTQYF. The chain recombines TRBV6-1 with TRBJ2-3; 12 nucleotides agree with TRBD2. Germline CDR1 reads MNHNS; CDR2 reads SASEGT. The CDR3 extends over 15 amino acids. Germline trimming cut 3 bases from V and 4 bases from J; bases unmatched to any gene: 2.

The chain has TRBV18 and TRBJ2-5; D unresolved. Trimming cost V 3 bases and J 3 bases, with 2 bases left between them. The V gene's germline CDR1 is KGHSH and CDR2 LQKENI. The CDR3 contains 11 residues. The chain's CDR3 is CASSPEETQYF. The DNA of the CDR3 is TGTGCCAGCTCACCCGAAGAGACCCAGTACTTC.